This T cell receptor (beta chain) was captured in a study of T cell repertoires in aging, cancer and after chemotherapy. Study-level information: The full dataset contained some 8.7 million TCR reads.

TCR beta rearrangements were amplified from peripheral blood genomic DNA. Rearranged V-D-J TRB sequences were amplified with a mixed TRB-A/B primer pool. TCRdb re-analysed the multiplex PCR reads in MiXCR, keeping a single row per CDR3 protein. The sample has roughly 3,500 distinct CDR3 sequences, 40% to 55% seen once. Study conclusions and caveats: Across the chemotherapy interval, each cancer cohort showed higher median generation probability, suggesting thymic rebound. Healthy donors lost TCR diversity with age mainly through richness, cancer patients through richness and evenness.

In regard to this clonotype: Its antigen is as yet unknown.

The CDR3 consists of 13 residues. V dropped 3 bases and J dropped 6 bases, with 6 bases sitting between them. The germline CDR1 and CDR2 sequences are SGHAT and FQDESV (reference sequence). The sequencing sample was made of blood. The chain carries TRBV11-1 and TRBJ1-6; D gene uncertain. The clonotype originates from a human donor with a solid tumor. The CDR3 DNA sequence: TGTGCCAGCAGCTTGGGTGGTAATTCACCCCTCCACTTT. Residues: CASSLGGNSPLHF.